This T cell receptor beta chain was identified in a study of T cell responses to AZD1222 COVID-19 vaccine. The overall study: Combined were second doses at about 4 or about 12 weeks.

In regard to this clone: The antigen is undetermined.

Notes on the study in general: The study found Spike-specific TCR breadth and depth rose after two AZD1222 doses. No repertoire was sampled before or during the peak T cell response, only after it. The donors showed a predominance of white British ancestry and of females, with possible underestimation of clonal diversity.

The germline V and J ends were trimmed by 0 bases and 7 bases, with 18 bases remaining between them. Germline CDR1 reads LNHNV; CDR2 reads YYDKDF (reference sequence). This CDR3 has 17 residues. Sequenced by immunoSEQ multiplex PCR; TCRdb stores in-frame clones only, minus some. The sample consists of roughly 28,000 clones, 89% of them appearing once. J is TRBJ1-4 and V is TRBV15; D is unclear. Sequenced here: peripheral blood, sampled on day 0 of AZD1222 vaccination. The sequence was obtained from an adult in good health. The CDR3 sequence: CATSRDQLSAEGEKLFF. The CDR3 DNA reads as TGTGCCACCAGCAGAGACCAACTATCAGCAGAAGGTGAAAAACTGTTTTTT.